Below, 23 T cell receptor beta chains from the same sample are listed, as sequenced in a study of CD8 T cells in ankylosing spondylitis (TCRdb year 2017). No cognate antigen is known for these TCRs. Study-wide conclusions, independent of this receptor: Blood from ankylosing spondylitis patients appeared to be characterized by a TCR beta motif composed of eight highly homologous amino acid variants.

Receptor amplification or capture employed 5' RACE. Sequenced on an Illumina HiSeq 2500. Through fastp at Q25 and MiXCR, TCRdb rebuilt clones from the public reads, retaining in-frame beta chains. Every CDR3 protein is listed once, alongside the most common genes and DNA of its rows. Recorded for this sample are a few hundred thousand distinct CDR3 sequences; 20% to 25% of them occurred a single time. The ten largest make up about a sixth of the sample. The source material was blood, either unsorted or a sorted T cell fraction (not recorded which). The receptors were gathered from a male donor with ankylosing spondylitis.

CDR3 sequence: CATSDSGRSGELFF. The CDR3 DNA sequence: TGTGCCACCAGTGACTCGGGACGATCCGGGGAGCTGTTTTTT. The rearrangement joins TRBV24-1 to TRBJ2-2, with D perhaps being TRBD1 or TRBD2 (5 bases each). The CDR3 runs 14 residues. From germline, CDR1 is KGHDR and CDR2 SFDVKD. The ends were cut back, 4 bases at V and 6 bases at J, with 11 bases in the middle.

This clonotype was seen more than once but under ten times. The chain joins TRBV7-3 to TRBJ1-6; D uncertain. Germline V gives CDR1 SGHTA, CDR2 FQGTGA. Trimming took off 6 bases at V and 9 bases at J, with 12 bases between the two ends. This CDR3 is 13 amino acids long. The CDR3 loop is CASSSQGSSPLHF. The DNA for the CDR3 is TGTGCCAGCAGTTCTCAAGGCAGTTCACCCCTCCACTTT.

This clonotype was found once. The CDR3 sequence is CASSMDRARNTQYF. The DNA of the CDR3 is TGCGCCAGCAGCATGGACAGGGCGAGGAATACGCAGTATTTT. The rearrangement uses TRBV5-1 and TRBJ2-3; 8 bases fit TRBD1. The germline V gene encodes CDR1 SGHRS and CDR2 YFSETQ. V dropped 4 bases and J dropped 7; count of bases not matched to a gene: 8. The CDR3 covers 14 residues.

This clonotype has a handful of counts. CDR3 DNA sequence: TGTGCCAGCTCCCTCGGGGGAACCGGGGATACGCAGTATTTT. Encoded protein: CASSLGGTGDTQYF. The V and J genes are TRBV18 and TRBJ2-3; D is possibly TRBD2 (6 bases). Germline assignment: CDR1 KGHSH and CDR2 LQKENI. There are 14 residues in the CDR3. With 6 bases removed from V and 6 bases from J, the gap between germline ends came to 16 bases.

CDR3 residues: CASSLTSGMATDTQYF. In DNA, the CDR3 is TGTGCCAGCAGTTTGACTAGCGGGATGGCGACAGATACGCAGTATTTT. The chain has TRBV12-3 or TRBV12-4 and TRBJ2-3; 11 nucleotides align to TRBD2. The trim removed 3 bases at V and 3 bases at J, leaving 5 bases unmatched. This CDR3 comprises 16 residues.

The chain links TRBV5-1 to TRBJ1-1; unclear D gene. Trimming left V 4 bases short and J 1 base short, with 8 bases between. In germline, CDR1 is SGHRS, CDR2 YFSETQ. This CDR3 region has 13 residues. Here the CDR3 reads CASSATRNTEAFF. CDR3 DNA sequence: TGCGCCAGCAGCGCGACAAGGAACACTGAAGCTTTCTTT.

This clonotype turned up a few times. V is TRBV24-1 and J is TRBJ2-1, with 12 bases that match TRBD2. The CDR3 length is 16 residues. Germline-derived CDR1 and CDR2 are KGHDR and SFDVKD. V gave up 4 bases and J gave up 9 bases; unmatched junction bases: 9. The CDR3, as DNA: TGTGCCACCAGTGACCCGACTAGCGGGAGAAGTGCTGAGCAGTTCTTC. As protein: CATSDPTSGRSAEQFF.

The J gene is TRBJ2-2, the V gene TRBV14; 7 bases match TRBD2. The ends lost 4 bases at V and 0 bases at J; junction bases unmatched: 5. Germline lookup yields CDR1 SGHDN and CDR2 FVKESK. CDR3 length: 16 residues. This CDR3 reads CASSPLAIANTGELFF. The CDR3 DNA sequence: TGTGCCAGCAGCCCACTAGCGATTGCGAACACCGGGGAGCTGTTTTTT. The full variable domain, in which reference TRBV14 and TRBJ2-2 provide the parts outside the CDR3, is EAGVTQFPSHSVIEKGQTVTLRCDPISGHDNLYWYRRVMGKEIKFLLHFVKESKQDESGMPNNRFLAERTGGTYSTLKVQPAELEDSGVYFCASSPLAIANTGELFFGEGSRLTVL.

This CDR3 is CASSPRGDSYEQYF. The CDR3 nucleotides read TGTGCCAGCTCACCACGTGGGGACTCCTACGAGCAGTACTTC. The rearrangement uses TRBV18 and TRBJ2-7; no reliable D call. Between the trimmed V and J ends, which lost 1 base and 0 bases, there was a span of 7 bases. Germline V gene sequence: CDR1 KGHSH, CDR2 LQKENI. This CDR3 spans 14 amino acids.

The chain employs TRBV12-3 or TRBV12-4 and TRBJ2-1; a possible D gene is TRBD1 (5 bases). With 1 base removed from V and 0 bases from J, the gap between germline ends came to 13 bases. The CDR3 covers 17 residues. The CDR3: CASSLGRVPSSYNEQFF. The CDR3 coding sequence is TGTGCCAGCAGTTTAGGCAGGGTGCCGAGCTCCTACAATGAGCAGTTCTTC.

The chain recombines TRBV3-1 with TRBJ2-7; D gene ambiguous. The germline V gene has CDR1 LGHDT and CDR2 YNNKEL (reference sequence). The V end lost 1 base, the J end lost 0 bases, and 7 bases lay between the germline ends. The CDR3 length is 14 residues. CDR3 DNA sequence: TGTGCCAGCAGCCAAGGGTACCGCTCCTACGAGCAGTACTTC. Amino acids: CASSQGYRSYEQYF.

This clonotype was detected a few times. Here the CDR3 reads CASSSLAGARDTQYF. CDR3 in DNA: TGTGCCAGCAGCTCGCTAGCGGGAGCTAGAGATACGCAGTATTTT. The chain carries TRBV11-2 and TRBJ2-3; 10 nucleotides line up with TRBD2. CDR1 is SGHAT, CDR2 FQNNGV, per germline. The CDR3 is 15 amino acids. Trimming took 4 bases from V and 5 from J; bases not matched to a gene: 6.

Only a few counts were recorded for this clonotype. CDR3 in DNA: TGTGCCAGCAGACTCTGGGTAGGGACTAGCGGGAGGTTTAGCACAGATACGCAGTATTTT. As protein: CASRLWVGTSGRFSTDTQYF. The chain recombines TRBV6-2 or TRBV6-3 with TRBJ2-3; TRBD2 agrees at 15 bases. Trimming removed 6 bases from V and 0 bases from J; junction bases left unmatched: 13. The CDR3 spans 20 residues. Germline loops: CDR1 MNHEY, CDR2 SVGEGT.

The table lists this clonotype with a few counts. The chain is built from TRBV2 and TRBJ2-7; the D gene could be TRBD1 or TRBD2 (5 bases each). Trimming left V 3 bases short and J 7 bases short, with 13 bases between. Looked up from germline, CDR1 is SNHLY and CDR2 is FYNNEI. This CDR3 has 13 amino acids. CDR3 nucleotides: TGTGCCAGCAGTGACCTTGAGGGGTCGGAGCAGTACTTC. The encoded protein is CASSDLEGSEQYF.

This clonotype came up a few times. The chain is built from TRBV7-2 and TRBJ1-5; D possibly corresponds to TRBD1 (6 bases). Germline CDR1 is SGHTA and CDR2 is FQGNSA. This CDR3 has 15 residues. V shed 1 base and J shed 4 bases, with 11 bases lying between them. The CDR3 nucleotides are TGTGCCAGCAGCTTAGTCGGACAGCCGAATCAGCCCCAGCATTTT. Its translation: CASSLVGQPNQPQHF.

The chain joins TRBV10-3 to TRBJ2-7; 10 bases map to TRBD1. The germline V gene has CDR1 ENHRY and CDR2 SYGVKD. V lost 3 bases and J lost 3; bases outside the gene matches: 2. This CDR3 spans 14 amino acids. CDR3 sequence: CAISDRDRGYEQYF. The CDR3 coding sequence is TGTGCCATCAGTGATAGGGACAGGGGCTACGAGCAGTACTTC.

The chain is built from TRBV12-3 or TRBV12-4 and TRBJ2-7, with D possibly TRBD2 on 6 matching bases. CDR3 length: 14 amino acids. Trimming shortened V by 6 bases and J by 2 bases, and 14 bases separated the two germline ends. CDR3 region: CASRTGTAAYEQYF. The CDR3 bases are TGTGCCAGCAGAACCGGGACTGCTGCCTACGAGCAGTACTTC.

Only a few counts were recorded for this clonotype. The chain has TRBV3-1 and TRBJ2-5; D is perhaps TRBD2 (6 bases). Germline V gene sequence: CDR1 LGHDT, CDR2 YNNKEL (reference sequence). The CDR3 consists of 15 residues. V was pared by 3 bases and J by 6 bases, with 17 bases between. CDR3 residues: CASSQDGSNGKTQYF. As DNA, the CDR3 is TGTGCCAGCAGCCAGGACGGGAGTAATGGGAAGACCCAGTACTTC.

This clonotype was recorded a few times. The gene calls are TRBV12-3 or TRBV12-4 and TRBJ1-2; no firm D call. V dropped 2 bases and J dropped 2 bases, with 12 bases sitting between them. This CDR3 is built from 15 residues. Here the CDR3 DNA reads TGTGCCAGCAGTTTAATCCCTCCCAGGAACTATGGCTACACCTTC. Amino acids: CASSLIPPRNYGYTF.

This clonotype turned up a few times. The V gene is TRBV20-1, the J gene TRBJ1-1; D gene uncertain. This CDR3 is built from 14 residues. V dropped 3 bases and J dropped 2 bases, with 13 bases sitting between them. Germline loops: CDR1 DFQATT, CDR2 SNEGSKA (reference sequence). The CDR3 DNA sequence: TGCAGTGCTAGTCCCCAGGACCCAAACACTGAAGCTTTCTTT. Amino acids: CSASPQDPNTEAFF.

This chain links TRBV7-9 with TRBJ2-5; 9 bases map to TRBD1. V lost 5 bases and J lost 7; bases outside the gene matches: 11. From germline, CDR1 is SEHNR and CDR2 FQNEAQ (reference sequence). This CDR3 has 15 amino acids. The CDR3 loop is CASSLLRTGVATQYF. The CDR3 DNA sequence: TGTGCCAGCAGCCTACTTCGGACAGGGGTTGCGACCCAGTACTTC.

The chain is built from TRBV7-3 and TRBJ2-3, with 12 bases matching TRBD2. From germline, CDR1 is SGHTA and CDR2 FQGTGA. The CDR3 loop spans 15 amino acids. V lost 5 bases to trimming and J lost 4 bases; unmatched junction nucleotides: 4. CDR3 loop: CASSPGLAGPDTQYF. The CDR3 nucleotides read TGTGCCAGCAGCCCTGGACTAGCGGGACCAGATACGCAGTATTTT. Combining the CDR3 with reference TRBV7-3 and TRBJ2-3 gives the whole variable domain GAGVSQTPSNKVTEKGKYVELRCDPISGHTALYWYRQSLGQGPEFLIYFQGTGAADDSGLPNDRFFAVRPEGSVSTLKIQRTERGDSAVYLCASSPGLAGPDTQYFGPGTRLTVL.

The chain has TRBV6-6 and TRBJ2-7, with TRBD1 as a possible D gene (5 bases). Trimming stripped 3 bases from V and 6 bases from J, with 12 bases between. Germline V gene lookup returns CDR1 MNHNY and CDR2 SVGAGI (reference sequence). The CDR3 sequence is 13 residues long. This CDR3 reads CASSYGRGREQYF. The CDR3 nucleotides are TGTGCCAGCAGTTATGGTAGGGGTCGCGAGCAGTACTTC.